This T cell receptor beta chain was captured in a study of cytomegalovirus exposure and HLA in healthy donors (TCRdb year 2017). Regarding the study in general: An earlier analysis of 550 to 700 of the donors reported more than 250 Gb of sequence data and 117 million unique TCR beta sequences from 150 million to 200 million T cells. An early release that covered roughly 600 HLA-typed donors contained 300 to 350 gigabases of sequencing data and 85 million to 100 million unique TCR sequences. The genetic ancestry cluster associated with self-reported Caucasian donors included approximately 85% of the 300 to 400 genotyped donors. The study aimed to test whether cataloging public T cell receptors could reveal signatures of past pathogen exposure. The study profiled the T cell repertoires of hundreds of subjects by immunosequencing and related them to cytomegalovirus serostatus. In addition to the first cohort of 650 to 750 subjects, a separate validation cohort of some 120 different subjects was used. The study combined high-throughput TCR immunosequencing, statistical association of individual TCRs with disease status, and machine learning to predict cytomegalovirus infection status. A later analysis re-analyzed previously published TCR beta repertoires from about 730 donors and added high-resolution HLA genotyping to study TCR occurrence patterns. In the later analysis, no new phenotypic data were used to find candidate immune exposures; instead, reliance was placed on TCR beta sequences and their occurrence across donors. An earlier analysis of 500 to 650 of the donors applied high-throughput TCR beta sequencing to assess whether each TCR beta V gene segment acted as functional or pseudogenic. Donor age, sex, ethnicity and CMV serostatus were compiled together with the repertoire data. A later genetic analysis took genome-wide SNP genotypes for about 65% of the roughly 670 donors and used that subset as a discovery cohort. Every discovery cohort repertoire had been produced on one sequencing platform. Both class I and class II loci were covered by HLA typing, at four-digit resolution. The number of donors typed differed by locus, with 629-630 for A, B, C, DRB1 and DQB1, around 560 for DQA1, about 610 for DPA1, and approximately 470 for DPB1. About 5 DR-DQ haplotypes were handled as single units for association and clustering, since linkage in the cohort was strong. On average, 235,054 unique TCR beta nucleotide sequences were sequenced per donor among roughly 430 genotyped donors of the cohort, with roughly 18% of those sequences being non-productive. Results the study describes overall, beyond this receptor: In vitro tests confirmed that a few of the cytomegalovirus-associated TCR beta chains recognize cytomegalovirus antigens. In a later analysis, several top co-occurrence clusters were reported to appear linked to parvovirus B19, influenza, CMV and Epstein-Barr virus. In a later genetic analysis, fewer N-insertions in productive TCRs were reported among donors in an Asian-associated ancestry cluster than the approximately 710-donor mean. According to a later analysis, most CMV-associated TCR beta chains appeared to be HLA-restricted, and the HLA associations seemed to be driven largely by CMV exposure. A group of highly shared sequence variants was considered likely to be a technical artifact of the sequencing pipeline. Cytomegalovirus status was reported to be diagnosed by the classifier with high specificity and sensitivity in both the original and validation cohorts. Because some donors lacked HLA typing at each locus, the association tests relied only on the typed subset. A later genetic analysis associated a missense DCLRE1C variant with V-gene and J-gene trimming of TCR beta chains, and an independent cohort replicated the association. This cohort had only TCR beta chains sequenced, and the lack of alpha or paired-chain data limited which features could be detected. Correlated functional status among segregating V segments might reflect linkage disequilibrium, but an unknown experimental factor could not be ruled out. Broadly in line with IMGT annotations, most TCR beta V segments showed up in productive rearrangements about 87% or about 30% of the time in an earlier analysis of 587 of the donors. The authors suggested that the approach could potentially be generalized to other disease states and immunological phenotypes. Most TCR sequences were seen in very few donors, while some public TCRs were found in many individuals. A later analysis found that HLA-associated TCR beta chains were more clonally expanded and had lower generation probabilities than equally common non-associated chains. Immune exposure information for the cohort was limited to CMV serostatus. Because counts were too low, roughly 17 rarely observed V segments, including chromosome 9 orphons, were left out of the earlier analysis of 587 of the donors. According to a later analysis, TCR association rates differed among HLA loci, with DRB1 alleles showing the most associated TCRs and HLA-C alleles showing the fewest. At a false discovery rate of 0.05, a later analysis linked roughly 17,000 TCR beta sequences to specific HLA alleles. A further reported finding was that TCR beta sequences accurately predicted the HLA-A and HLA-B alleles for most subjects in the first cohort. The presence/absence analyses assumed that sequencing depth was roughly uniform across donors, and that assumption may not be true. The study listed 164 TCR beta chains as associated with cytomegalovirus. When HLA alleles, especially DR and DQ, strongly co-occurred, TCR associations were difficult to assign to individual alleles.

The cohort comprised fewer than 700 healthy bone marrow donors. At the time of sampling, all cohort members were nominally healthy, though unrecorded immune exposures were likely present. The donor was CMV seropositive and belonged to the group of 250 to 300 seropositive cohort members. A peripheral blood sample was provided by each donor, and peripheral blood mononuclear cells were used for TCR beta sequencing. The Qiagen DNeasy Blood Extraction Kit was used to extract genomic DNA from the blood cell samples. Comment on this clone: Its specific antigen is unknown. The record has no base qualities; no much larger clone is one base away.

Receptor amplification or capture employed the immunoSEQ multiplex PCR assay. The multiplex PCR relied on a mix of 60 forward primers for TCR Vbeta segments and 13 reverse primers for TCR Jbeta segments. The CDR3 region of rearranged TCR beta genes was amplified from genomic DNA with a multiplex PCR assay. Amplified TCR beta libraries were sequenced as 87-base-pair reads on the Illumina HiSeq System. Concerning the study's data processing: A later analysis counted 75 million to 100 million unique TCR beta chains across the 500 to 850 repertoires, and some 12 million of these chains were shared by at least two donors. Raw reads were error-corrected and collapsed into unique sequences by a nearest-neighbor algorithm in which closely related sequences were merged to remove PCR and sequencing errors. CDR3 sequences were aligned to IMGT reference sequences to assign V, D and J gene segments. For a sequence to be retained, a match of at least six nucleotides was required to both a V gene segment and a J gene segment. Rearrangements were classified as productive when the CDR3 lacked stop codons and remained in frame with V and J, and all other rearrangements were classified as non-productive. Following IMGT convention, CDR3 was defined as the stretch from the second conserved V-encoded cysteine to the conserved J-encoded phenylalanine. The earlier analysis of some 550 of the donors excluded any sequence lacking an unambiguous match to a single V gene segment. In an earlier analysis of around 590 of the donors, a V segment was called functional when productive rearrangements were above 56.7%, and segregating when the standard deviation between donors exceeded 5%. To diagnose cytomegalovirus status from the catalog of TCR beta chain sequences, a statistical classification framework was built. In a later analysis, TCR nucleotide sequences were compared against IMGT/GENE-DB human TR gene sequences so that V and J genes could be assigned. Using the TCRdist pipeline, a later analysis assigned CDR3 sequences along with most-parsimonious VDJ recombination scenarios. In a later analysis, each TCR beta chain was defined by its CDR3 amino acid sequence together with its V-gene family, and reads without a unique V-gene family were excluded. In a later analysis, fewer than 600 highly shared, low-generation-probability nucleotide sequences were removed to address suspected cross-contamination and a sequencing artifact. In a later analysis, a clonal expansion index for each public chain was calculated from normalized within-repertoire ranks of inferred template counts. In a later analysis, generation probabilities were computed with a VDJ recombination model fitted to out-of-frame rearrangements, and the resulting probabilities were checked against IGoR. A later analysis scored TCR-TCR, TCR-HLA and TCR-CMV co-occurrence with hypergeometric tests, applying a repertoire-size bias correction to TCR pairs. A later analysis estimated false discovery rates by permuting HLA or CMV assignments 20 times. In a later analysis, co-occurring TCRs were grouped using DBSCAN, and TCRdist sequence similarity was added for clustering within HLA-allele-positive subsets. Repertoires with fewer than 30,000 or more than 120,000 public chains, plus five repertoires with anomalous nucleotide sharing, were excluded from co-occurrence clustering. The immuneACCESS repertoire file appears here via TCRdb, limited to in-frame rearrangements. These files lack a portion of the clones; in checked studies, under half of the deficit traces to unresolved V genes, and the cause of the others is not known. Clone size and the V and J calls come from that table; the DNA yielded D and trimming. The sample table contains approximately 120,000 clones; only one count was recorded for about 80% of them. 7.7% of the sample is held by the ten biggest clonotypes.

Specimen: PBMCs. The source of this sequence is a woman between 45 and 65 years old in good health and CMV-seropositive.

The sequenced DNA: TGTGCCAGCAGCTCGGGACTAGCGGCTAATGAGCAGTTCTTC. Protein translation: CASSSGLAANEQFF. This receptor chain uses TRBV5-5 and TRBJ2-1; 11 bases in the middle match TRBD2. V loses 3 bases at its end and J loses 7 bases; junction bases beyond the gene matches: 3. The CDR1 and CDR2 encoded by the germline V gene (reference sequence) are SGHKS and YYEKEE. The CDR3 sequence holds 14 residues, the cysteine and phenylalanine included. The read is trimmed to its CDR3 DNA, 42 bases read in frame from base 1. The full variable domain, completed from the reference TRBV5-5 and TRBJ2-1 proteins outside the CDR3, reads DAGVTQSPTHLIKTRGQQVTLRCSPISGHKSVSWYQQVLGQGPQFIFQYYEKEERGRGNFPDRFSARQFPNYSSELNVNALLLGDSALYLCASSSGLAANEQFFGPGTRLTVL.